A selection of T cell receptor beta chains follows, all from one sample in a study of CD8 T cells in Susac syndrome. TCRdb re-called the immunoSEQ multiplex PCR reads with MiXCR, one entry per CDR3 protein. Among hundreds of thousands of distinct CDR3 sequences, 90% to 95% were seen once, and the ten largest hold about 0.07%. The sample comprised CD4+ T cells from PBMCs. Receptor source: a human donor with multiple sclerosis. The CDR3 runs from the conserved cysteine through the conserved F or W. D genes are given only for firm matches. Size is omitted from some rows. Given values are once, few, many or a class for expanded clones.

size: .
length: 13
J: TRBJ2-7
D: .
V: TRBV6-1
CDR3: CASSLTPFYEQYF
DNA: TGTGCCAGCAGTCTTACTCCATTCTACGAGCAGTACTTC

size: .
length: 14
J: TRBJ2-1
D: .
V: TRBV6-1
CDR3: CASVRGSASNEQFF
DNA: TGTGCCAGCGTCCGGGGGAGCGCAAGCAATGAGCAGTTCTTC

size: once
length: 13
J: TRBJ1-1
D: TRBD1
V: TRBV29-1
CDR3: CSVAGGMNTEAFF
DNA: TGCAGCGTAGCAGGGGGGATGAACACTGAAGCTTTCTTT

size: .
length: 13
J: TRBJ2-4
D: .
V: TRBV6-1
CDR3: CASSGTGRAIQYF
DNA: TGTGCCAGCAGTGGGACAGGGAGGGCCATTCAGTACTTC

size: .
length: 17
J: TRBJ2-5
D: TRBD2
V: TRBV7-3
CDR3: CASSSITEAGEGETQYF
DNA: TGTGCCAGCAGCTCTATCACCGAAGCGGGAGAGGGAGAGACCCAGTACTTC

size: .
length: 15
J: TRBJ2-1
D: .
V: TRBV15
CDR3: CATSRDRMGYNEQFF
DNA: TGTGCCACCAGCAGAGATAGGATGGGATACAATGAGCAGTTCTTC

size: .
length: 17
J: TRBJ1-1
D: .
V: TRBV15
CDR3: CATSRETTLGAPTEAFF
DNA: TGTGCCACCAGCAGAGAAACTACCTTGGGGGCGCCCACTGAAGCTTTCTTT

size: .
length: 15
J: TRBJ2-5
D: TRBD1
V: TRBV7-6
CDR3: CASSLGGTGVETQYF
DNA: TGTGCCAGCAGCTTAGGGGGGACAGGGGTAGAGACCCAGTACTTC

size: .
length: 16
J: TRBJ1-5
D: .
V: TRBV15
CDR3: CATSRDLGGRGQPQHF
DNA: TGTGCCACCAGCAGAGATCTAGGGGGGCGAGGTCAGCCCCAGCATTTT

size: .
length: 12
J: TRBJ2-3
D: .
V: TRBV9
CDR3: CASSVGENTQYF
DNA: TGTGCCAGCAGCGTAGGTGAAAATACGCAGTATTTT

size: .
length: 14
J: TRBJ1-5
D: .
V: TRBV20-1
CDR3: CSASAGLPHQPQHF
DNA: TGCAGTGCTAGTGCCGGGCTCCCCCATCAGCCCCAGCATTTT

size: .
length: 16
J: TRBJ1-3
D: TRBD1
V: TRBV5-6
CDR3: CASSLGTGSSGNTIYF
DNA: TGTGCCAGCAGCTTGGGGACAGGGAGCTCTGGAAACACCATATATTTT

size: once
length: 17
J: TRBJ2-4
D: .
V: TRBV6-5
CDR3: CASSHHPILLAKNIQYF
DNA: TGTGCCAGCAGTCACCATCCTATACTATTAGCCAAAAACATTCAGTACTTC

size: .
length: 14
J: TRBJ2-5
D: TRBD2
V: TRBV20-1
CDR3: CSAIPGTREETQYF
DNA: TGCAGTGCTATCCCCGGGACTAGGGAAGAGACCCAGTACTTC

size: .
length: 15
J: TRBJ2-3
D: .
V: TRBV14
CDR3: CASSQGFRTTDTQYF
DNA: TGTGCCAGCAGCCAAGGTTTCCGGACCACAGATACGCAGTATTTT

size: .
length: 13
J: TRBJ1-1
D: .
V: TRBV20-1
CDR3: CSARDSRATEAFF
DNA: TGCAGTGCTAGAGATTCAAGGGCCACTGAAGCTTTCTTT

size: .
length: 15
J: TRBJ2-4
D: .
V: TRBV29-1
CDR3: CSVESGTGAKNIQYF
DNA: TGCAGCGTTGAGTCCGGTACAGGGGCCAAAAACATTCAGTACTTC

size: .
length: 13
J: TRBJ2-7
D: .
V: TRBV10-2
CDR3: CASGATETYEQYF
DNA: TGCGCCAGCGGGGCGACAGAGACCTACGAGCAGTACTTC

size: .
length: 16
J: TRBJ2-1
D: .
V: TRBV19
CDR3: CASSIPGKASYNEQFF
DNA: TGTGCCAGTAGTATACCCGGGAAGGCGAGCTACAATGAGCAGTTCTTC

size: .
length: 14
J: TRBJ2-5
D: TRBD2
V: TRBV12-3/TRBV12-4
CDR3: CASSTLAGRETQYF
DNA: TGTGCCAGCAGTACATTAGCGGGACGCGAGACCCAGTACTTC

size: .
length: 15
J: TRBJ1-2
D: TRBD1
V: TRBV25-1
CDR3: CASSHEPAGGYGYTF
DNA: TGTGCCAGCAGCCACGAACCGGCAGGGGGGTATGGCTACACCTTC

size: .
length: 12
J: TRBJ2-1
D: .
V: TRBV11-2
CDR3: CASSLESGLRFF
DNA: TGTGCCAGCAGCTTAGAGTCCGGGTTAAGGTTCTTC

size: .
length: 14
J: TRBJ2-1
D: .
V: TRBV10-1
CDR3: CASSESGVYNEQFF
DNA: TGCGCCAGCAGTGAGTCGGGAGTATACAATGAGCAGTTCTTC

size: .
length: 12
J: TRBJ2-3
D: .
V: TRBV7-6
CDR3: CASSLMTDTQYF
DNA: TGTGCCAGCAGCTTAATGACAGATACGCAGTATTTT

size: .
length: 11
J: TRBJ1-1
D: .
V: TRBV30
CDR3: CACKQRTEAFF
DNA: TGTGCCTGCAAACAAAGGACTGAAGCTTTCTTT

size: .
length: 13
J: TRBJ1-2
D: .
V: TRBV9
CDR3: CASSVLRYYGYTF
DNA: TGTGCCAGCAGCGTCCTCAGGTATTATGGCTACACCTTC

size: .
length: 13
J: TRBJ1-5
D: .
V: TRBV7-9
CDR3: CASSDSEYQPQHF
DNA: TGTGCCAGCAGCGACAGTGAGTATCAGCCCCAGCATTTT

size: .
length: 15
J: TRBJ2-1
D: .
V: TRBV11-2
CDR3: CASSPGVSNPNEQFF
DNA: TGTGCCAGCAGCCCAGGGGTTTCAAACCCCAATGAGCAGTTCTTC

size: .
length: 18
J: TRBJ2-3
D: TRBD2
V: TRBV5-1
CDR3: CASSLEVRASGRTDTQYF
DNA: TGCGCCAGCAGCTTGGAGGTACGGGCTAGCGGGAGGACAGATACGCAGTATTTT

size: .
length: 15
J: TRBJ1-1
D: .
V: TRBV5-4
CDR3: CASSLPLGGNTEAFF
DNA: TGTGCCAGCAGTCTTCCTTTGGGCGGGAACACTGAAGCTTTCTTT

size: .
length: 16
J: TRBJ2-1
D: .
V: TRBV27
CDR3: CASSIDGRVSYNEQFF
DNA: TGTGCCAGCAGTATAGACGGCAGGGTGTCCTACAATGAGCAGTTCTTC

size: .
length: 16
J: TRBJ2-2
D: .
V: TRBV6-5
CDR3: CASSYPLGRNTGELFF
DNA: TGTGCCAGCAGTTACCCCCTAGGGAGGAACACCGGGGAGCTGTTTTTT

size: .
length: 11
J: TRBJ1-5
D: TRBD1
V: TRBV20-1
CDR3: CSAGGTGTQHF
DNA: TGCAGTGCTGGGGGGACAGGCACCCAGCATTTT

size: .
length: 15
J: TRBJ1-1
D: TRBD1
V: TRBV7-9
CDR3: CASSRSGTGGIEAFF
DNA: TGTGCCAGCAGCCGTTCCGGGACAGGGGGAATTGAAGCTTTCTTT

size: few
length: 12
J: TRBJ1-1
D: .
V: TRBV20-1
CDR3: CSAITGNTEAFF
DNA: TGCAGTGCCATAACAGGGAACACTGAAGCTTTCTTT

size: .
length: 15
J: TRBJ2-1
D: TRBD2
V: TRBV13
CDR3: CASSRSGRLYNEQFF
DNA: TGTGCCAGCAGCCGTAGCGGGAGGCTGTACAATGAGCAGTTCTTC